The 30 T cell receptor beta chains listed next were all sequenced from one sample in a study of cytotoxic CD8 clonotypes in ibrutinib-treated CLL. Produced via immunoSEQ multiplex PCR; TCRdb's table is partial and in-frame only. The repertoire consists of about 140,000 clones, with 91% occurring once and the leading ten covering 10% to 14%. This specimen consisted of PBMCs, obtained after 12 months of ibrutinib treatment. Receptors were obtained from a human donor with chronic lymphocytic leukemia.

The chain joins TRBV18 to TRBJ2-5, with D tentatively TRBD2 (6 bases). CDR3 length equals 15 residues. Germline CDR1 is KGHSH and CDR2 is LQKENI. Deletions cut 0 bases from V and 3 bases from J, with 11 bases between. The CDR3 nucleotides are TGTGCCAGCTCACCACCCCTCCAGCGGGAAGAGACCCAGTACTTC. Its translation is CASSPPLQREETQYF.

The chain links TRBV18 to TRBJ1-5; 7 bases agree with TRBD1. Germline assignment: CDR1 KGHSH and CDR2 LQKENI. V trimming: 2 bases; J trimming: 6 bases; junction bases outside the gene matches: 7. The CDR3 loop spans 15 amino acids. The CDR3 sequence is CASSPKQQGVQPQHF. Written as DNA, the CDR3 is TGTGCCAGCTCACCAAAACAGCAGGGGGTTCAGCCCCAGCATTTT.

The DNA of the CDR3 is TGTGCCAGCAGCTTATACGGCGGGGCGGATAACACTGAAGCTTTCTTT. As protein: CASSLYGGADNTEAFF. The chain employs TRBV7-3 and TRBJ1-1, with D perhaps matching TRBD1 (5 bases). This CDR3 contains 16 residues. Trimming left V 2 bases short and J 2 bases short, with 15 bases between. Germline loops: CDR1 SGHTA, CDR2 FQGTGA.

The chain has TRBV19 and TRBJ2-3; D uncertain. This CDR3 has 15 amino acids. Germline CDR1 is LNHDA and CDR2 is SQIVND (reference sequence). Trimming took 3 bases from V and 2 from J, leaving 12 bases between them. DNA for the CDR3: TGTGCCAGTAGTATCCCCGGGCCCTCCACAGATACGCAGTATTTT. It codes for CASSIPGPSTDTQYF. Drawing the rest from reference TRBV19 and TRBJ2-3, the complete variable domain is DGGITQSPKYLFRKEGQNVTLSCEQNLNHDAMYWYRQDPGQGLRLIYYSQIVNDFQKGDIAEGYSVSREKKESFPLTVTSAQKNPTAFYLCASSIPGPSTDTQYFGPGTRLTVL.

This sequence joins TRBV4-3 and TRBJ1-4; a weak D match, TRBD1 (6 bases). V lost 0 bases and J lost 2, with 13 bases in between. Per the germline V gene, CDR1 is LGHNA and CDR2 is YSLEER. The CDR3 contains 17 residues. CDR3 loop: CASSQDRGEATNEKLFF. The CDR3 DNA is TGCGCCAGCAGCCAAGATAGGGGGGAGGCGACTAATGAAAAACTGTTTTTT.

The V call is TRBV18, the J call TRBJ2-2, with D uncertain. Between the trimmed V and J ends, which lost 5 bases and 1 base, there was a span of 5 bases. CDR3 size: 13 residues. Germline CDR1 and CDR2: KGHSH and LQKENI. CDR3 DNA: TGTGCCAGCTCAAGTCGGAACACCGGGGAGCTGTTTTTT. It encodes CASSSRNTGELFF. Full variable domain (rest looked up from reference TRBV18 and TRBJ2-2): NAGVMQNPRHLVRRRGQEARLRCSPMKGHSHVYWYRQLPEEGLKFMVYLQKENIIDESGMPKERFSAEFPKEGPSILRIQQVVRGDSAAYFCASSSRNTGELFFGEGSRLTVL.

J is TRBJ1-2 and V is TRBV25-1; no reliable D call. Trimming stripped 2 bases from V and 5 bases from J, with 12 bases between. Germline V gene data show CDR1 as MGHDK and CDR2 as SYGVNS. The CDR3 is 14 residues long. CDR3 sequence: CASSESVHGYGYTF. In nucleotides, the CDR3 is TGTGCCAGCAGTGAAAGTGTTCACGGGTATGGCTACACCTTC.

CDR3 in amino acids: CASSSKFATNEKLFF. The CDR3 DNA reads as TGTGCCAGCAGTTCCAAATTTGCAACTAATGAAAAACTGTTTTTT. This sequence joins TRBV27 and TRBJ1-4; the D is unclear. The CDR3 is made up of 15 amino acids. In germline, CDR1 is MNHEY, CDR2 SMNVEV (reference sequence). V was pared by 4 bases and J by 0 bases, with 9 bases between. Together with reference TRBV27 and TRBJ1-4, the CDR3 gives the full variable domain: EAQVTQNPRYLITVTGKKLTVTCSQNMNHEYMSWYRQDPGLGLRQIYYSMNVEVTDKGDVPEGYKVSRKEKRNFPLILESPSPNQTSLYFCASSSKFATNEKLFFGSGTQLSVL.

The CDR3, as DNA: TGTGCCAGCAGTGAATTTGGGGGCGGGGATGAAAAACTGTTTTTT. Residues: CASSEFGGGDEKLFF. V gene TRBV25-1 combines with J gene TRBJ1-4; a weak D match, TRBD1 (6 bases). Per the germline V gene, CDR1 is MGHDK and CDR2 is SYGVNS. CDR3 length: 15 residues. V shed 1 base and J shed 6 bases, with 12 bases lying between them. The full variable domain, rest sourced from reference TRBV25-1 and TRBJ1-4, is EADIYQTPRYLVIGTGKKITLECSQTMGHDKMYWYQQDPGMELHLIHYSYGVNSTEKGDLSSESTVSRIRTEHFPLTLESARPSHTSQYLCASSEFGGGDEKLFFGSGTQLSVL.

The chain couples TRBV9 to TRBJ2-4, with D hard to call. V lost 1 base and J 7 bases, leaving 12 bases between the germline ends. Germline assignment: CDR1 SGDLS and CDR2 YYNGEE. This CDR3 contains 14 residues. The CDR3 here is CASSVTPVGNIQYF. The CDR3 coding sequence is TGTGCCAGCAGCGTAACACCGGTGGGGAACATTCAGTACTTC.

The chain has TRBV28 and TRBJ1-5; D not resolved. The V end lost 3 bases, the J end lost 11 bases, and 17 bases lay between the germline ends. The CDR3 is 14 amino acids. CDR1 MDHEN and CDR2 SYDVKM come from the germline V gene. The CDR3 is CASSFSDPFIAQHF. DNA for the CDR3: TGTGCCAGCAGTTTCTCGGACCCTTTTATTGCCCAGCATTTT. The full variable domain, completed using reference TRBV28 and TRBJ1-5, is DVKVTQSSRYLVKRTGEKVFLECVQDMDHENMFWYRQDPGLGLRLIYFSYDVKMKEKGDIPEGYSVSREKKERFSLILESASTNQTSMYLCASSFSDPFIAQHFGDGTRLSIL.

In DNA form, the CDR3 reads TGTGCCAGCAGCAAGACAGGGTATGGCTACACCTTC. This translates into CASSKTGYGYTF. The chain recombines TRBV21-1 with TRBJ1-2; the table calls TRBD1, which could not be checked here. TRBV21-1 is annotated as a pseudogene. This CDR3 has 12 amino acids.

The chain has TRBV5-1 and TRBJ1-2; D not certain. The ends were cut back, 0 bases at V and 8 bases at J, with 14 bases in the middle. The CDR3 spans 14 residues. Germline-derived CDR1 and CDR2 are SGHRS and YFSETQ. CDR3 sequence: CASSLEQPIGGYTF. The CDR3 coding sequence is TGCGCCAGCAGCTTGGAACAGCCCATAGGGGGCTACACCTTC.

The chain has TRBV27 and TRBJ2-7; D unclear. This CDR3 has 11 amino acids. The V gene lost 5 bases and the J gene lost 0 bases, with 2 bases spanning the gap. CDR1 and CDR2 (germline): MNHEY, SMNVEV (reference sequence). CDR3 residues: CASSTSYEQYF. In DNA form, the CDR3 reads TGTGCCAGCAGTACCTCCTACGAGCAGTACTTC.

The rearrangement uses TRBV19 and TRBJ2-4; 7 bases line up with TRBD1. This CDR3 comprises 16 residues. The germline V gene has CDR1 LNHDA and CDR2 SQIVND (reference sequence). V shed 3 bases, J shed 4 bases, and the junction held 9 bases outside the gene matches. The CDR3 DNA follows: TGTGCCAGTAGTATTCCCCTAACAGGGGCGAAAAACATTCAGTACTTC. It is translated as CASSIPLTGAKNIQYF. Full variable domain (remainder filled in from reference TRBV19 and TRBJ2-4): DGGITQSPKYLFRKEGQNVTLSCEQNLNHDAMYWYRQDPGQGLRLIYYSQIVNDFQKGDIAEGYSVSREKKESFPLTVTSAQKNPTAFYLCASSIPLTGAKNIQYFGAGTRLSVL.

This clone came up a few times. J is TRBJ2-2 and V is TRBV7-9; the D call may be TRBD1 or TRBD2 (5 bases each). This CDR3 spans 15 amino acids. V was pared by 0 bases and J by 9 bases, with 14 bases between. Germline CDR1 reads SEHNR; CDR2 reads FQNEAQ (reference sequence). Here the CDR3 DNA reads TGTGCCAGCAGCTTAGCTCAAGGGACCCCGAGGGAGCTGTTTTTT. Its translation: CASSLAQGTPRELFF.

V usage is TRBV16 and J usage is TRBJ2-5, with D perhaps TRBD1 or TRBD2 (5 bases each). Trimming left V 5 bases short and J 5 bases short, with 12 bases between. In germline, CDR1 is KGHSY, CDR2 FQNENV. The CDR3 has 13 amino acids. The CDR3 coding sequence is TGTGCCAGCAGCTGGGACCGGGCGGAGACCCAGTACTTC. This gives the protein CASSWDRAETQYF. Using reference TRBV16 and TRBJ2-5 for the parts outside the CDR3, the full variable domain is GEEVAQTPKHLVRGEGQKAKLYCAPIKGHSYVFWYQQVLKNEFKFLISFQNENVFDETGMPKERFSAKCLPNSPCSLEIQATKLEDSAVYFCASSWDRAETQYFGPGTRLLVL.

The chain carries TRBV2 and TRBJ2-5; no firm D call. In germline, CDR1 is SNHLY, CDR2 FYNNEI. The CDR3 loop spans 11 amino acids. Trimming removed 4 bases at V and 5 bases at J, with 5 bases between. The chain's CDR3 is CASSVAETQYF. CDR3 nucleotides: TGTGCCAGCAGTGTGGCCGAGACCCAGTACTTC.

There are a few counts of this clone. The V gene is TRBV2, the J gene TRBJ2-7, with TRBD2 matching over 7 bases. V lost 2 bases and J lost 0; bases outside the gene matches: 4. The V gene's germline CDR1 is SNHLY and CDR2 FYNNEI. The CDR3 covers 15 residues. CDR3 nucleotides: TGTGCCAGCAGTGAATGGGGCGGGGGCTCCTACGAGCAGTACTTC. Translating it yields CASSEWGGGSYEQYF.

J is TRBJ2-1 and V is TRBV9; D may match TRBD1 or TRBD2 (5 bases each). Trimming left V 4 bases short and J 9 bases short, with 17 bases between. CDR1 is SGDLS, CDR2 YYNGEE, per germline. The CDR3 is 14 residues long. CDR3: CASSPGRGDGEQFF. In nucleotides, the CDR3 is TGTGCCAGCAGCCCGGGCCGGGGCGATGGTGAGCAGTTCTTC. Full variable domain (missing parts from reference TRBV9 and TRBJ2-1): DSGVTQTPKHLITATGQRVTLRCSPRSGDLSVYWYQQSLDQGLQFLIQYYNGEERAKGNILERFSAQQFPDLHSELNLSSLELGDSALYFCASSPGRGDGEQFFGPGTRLTVL.

V is TRBV19 and J is TRBJ2-7; 11 bases map to TRBD2. The V segment lost 5 bases and the J segment 7 bases; nucleotides outside the gene matches: 16. CDR3 length equals 17 residues. Per germline, CDR1 LNHDA and CDR2 SQIVND (reference sequence). In nucleotides, the CDR3 is TGTGCCAGTAGTTCTGCCCCATATCCGGGACTAGCGGAGGAGCAGTACTTC. Encoded protein: CASSSAPYPGLAEEQYF.

This chain joins TRBV28 and TRBJ1-1; 10 bases map to TRBD1. The junction had 11 bases not matched to a gene; V was cut back by 2 bases and J by 11 bases. Per germline, CDR1 MDHEN and CDR2 SYDVKM. CDR3 length equals 15 residues. CDR3 sequence (DNA): TGTGCCAGCAGTTTACCCAGACAGGGGGCCGTCTCGGCTTTCTTT. Translated: CASSLPRQGAVSAFF. The variable domain in full, with the rest retrieved from reference TRBV28 and TRBJ1-1, is DVKVTQSSRYLVKRTGEKVFLECVQDMDHENMFWYRQDPGLGLRLIYFSYDVKMKEKGDIPEGYSVSREKKERFSLILESASTNQTSMYLCASSLPRQGAVSAFFGQGTRLTVV.

The genes are TRBV9 and TRBJ2-7; D is perhaps TRBD2 (6 bases). The CDR3 has 13 amino acids. Germline loops: CDR1 SGDLS, CDR2 YYNGEE. Trimming cost V 3 bases and J 7 bases, with 14 bases left between them. CDR3 coding DNA: TGTGCCAGCAGCGCAGGATCGGACTATGAGCAGTACTTC. It is translated as CASSAGSDYEQYF.

This chain joins TRBV5-1 and TRBJ2-1, with D hard to call. The germline V gene encodes CDR1 SGHRS and CDR2 YFSETQ. The CDR3 sequence is 14 residues long. Trimming left V 6 bases short and J 6 bases short, with 16 bases between. The CDR3 DNA sequence: TGCGCCAGCACTATATTGTTGGGGATCAATGAGCAGTTCTTC. This codes for CASTILLGINEQFF. The variable domain in full, with the rest retrieved from reference TRBV5-1 and TRBJ2-1, is KAGVTQTPRYLIKTRGQQVTLSCSPISGHRSVSWYQQTPGQGLQFLFEYFSETQRNKGNFPGRFSGRQFSNSRSEMNVSTLELGDSALYLCASTILLGINEQFFGPGTRLTVL.

CDR3 sequence (DNA): TGTGCCAGCAGCCAGCGGACAGGGAATTACTATGGCTACACCTTC. It codes for CASSQRTGNYYGYTF. The rearrangement joins TRBV14 to TRBJ1-2, with TRBD1 matching 8 bases. The CDR3 extends over 15 amino acids. Trimming took 3 bases from V and 3 from J; bases not matched to a gene: 6. Germline V gene data show CDR1 as SGHDN and CDR2 as FVKESK.

The rearrangement uses TRBV11-2 and TRBJ2-3; 16 nucleotides match TRBD2. V dropped 4 bases and J dropped 10; count of bases not matched to a gene: 11. The CDR3 runs to 17 residues. Germline-derived CDR1 and CDR2 are SGHAT and FQNNGV. In DNA form, the CDR3 reads TGTGCCAGCAGCTCCCCAGCGGGACTAGCGGGAGGGTCTGCGCAGTATTTT. Encoded protein: CASSSPAGLAGGSAQYF. The full variable domain, completed using reference TRBV11-2 and TRBJ2-3, is EAGVAQSPRYKIIEKRQSVAFWCNPISGHATLYWYQQILGQGPKLLIQFQNNGVVDDSQLPKDRFSAERLKGVDSTLKIQPAKLEDSAVYLCASSSPAGLAGGSAQYFGPGTRLTVL.

The chain uses TRBV6-1 and TRBJ2-7; D assignment may be TRBD1 or TRBD2 (6 bases each). V shed 0 bases and J shed 3 bases, with 15 bases lying between them. This CDR3 contains 16 residues. Germline V lookup: CDR1 MNHNS, CDR2 SASEGT. This chain's CDR3 is CASSEAGGPLIYEQYF. In nucleotides, the CDR3 is TGTGCCAGCAGTGAAGCCGGGGGCCCGCTCATCTACGAGCAGTACTTC.

By sample fraction, this clone is hyperexpanded. V gene TRBV7-9 combines with J gene TRBJ1-3; unclear D gene. CDR3 length: 12 amino acids. Trimming took 5 bases from V and 6 from J, leaving 8 bases between them. The germline V gene encodes CDR1 SEHNR and CDR2 FQNEAQ (reference sequence). The CDR3 region has the DNA TGTGCCAGCAGCCTTAGCGTAAACACCATATATTTT. Encoded protein: CASSLSVNTIYF. The variable domain in full, completed from reference TRBV7-9 and TRBJ1-3, reads DTGVSQNPRHKITKRGQNVTFRCDPISEHNRLYWYRQTLGQGPEFLTYFQNEAQLEKSRLLSDRFSAERPKGSFSTLEIQRTEQGDSAMYLCASSLSVNTIYFGEGSWLTVV.

The chain couples TRBV19 to TRBJ2-5, with TRBD2 identical over 8 bases. From germline, CDR1 is LNHDA and CDR2 SQIVND (reference sequence). J gave up 5 bases and V 2 bases, and 1 base lay outside the gene matches. This CDR3 has 13 residues. CDR3 coding DNA: TGTGCCAGTAGTATACCGGGAGGGGAGACCCAGTACTTC. Translating gives CASSIPGGETQYF.

This chain joins TRBV28 and TRBJ1-1; the D gene is possibly TRBD1 (6 bases). V was shortened by 7 bases and J by 0 bases, with 15 bases between the two germline ends. Germline V gene data show CDR1 as MDHEN and CDR2 as SYDVKM. The CDR3 has 15 amino acids. Written as DNA, the CDR3 is TGTGCCAGCATTATTGGGGGCAGCCTGAACACTGAAGCTTTCTTT. This sequence encodes CASIIGGSLNTEAFF.